This paragraph covers one T cell receptor (beta chain) sequence. What it recognizes is unknown. The record originates from a study of cytomegalovirus exposure and HLA in healthy donors. Study-wide results and caveats: Specificity of a few CMV-associated chains for CMV antigens was verified in vitro.

The CDR3 sequence is 15 residues long. Trimming stripped 1 base from V and 7 bases from J, with 13 bases between. Germline V gene lookup returns CDR1 SGHTA and CDR2 FQGNSA. The PCR contained 60 Vbeta and 13 Jbeta primers. Clones were read by immunoSEQ multiplex PCR, and TCRdb kept only the in-frame ones, dropping some. This table holds around 150,000 clones, around 76% found once. The sample comprised PBMCs. The chain is built from TRBV7-2 and TRBJ1-4, with D perhaps matching TRBD1 (5 bases). The sequence was obtained from a man aged 55-75 years in good health and CMV-seronegative. The CDR3 coding sequence is TGTGCCAGCAGCTTAGGTGACCTGGGGGGTGAAAAACTGTTTTTT. As protein: CASSLGDLGGEKLFF.